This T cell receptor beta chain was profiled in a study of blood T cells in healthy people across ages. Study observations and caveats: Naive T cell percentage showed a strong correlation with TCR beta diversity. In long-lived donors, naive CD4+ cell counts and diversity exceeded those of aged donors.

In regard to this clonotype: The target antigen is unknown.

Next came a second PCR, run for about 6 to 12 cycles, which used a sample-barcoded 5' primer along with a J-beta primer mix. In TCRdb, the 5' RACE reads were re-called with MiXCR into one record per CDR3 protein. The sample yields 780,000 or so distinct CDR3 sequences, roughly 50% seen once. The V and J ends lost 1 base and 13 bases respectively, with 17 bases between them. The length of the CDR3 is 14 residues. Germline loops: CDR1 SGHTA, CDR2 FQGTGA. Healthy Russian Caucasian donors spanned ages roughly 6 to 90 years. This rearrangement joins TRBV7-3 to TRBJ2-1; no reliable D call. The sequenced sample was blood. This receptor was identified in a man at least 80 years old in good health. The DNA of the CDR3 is TGTGCCAGCAGCTTAATCCCTCAATCGTGGCCTCAGTTCTTC. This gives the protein CASSLIPQSWPQFF.